This record concerns one TCR beta chain sequence. What it binds is not known. The germline V and J ends were trimmed by 4 bases and 1 base, with 10 bases remaining between them. The CDR3 totals 14 residues. Germline V gives CDR1 MNHEY, CDR2 SVGEGT. Thyroid surgery was preceded by no treatment in any patient. This sample stems from a study of metastatic and nonmetastatic thyroid tumors. The overall study: Across peripheral blood and tumor or nodule tissue samples taken from malignant and benign thyroid patients, the repertoires were compared with one another.

Notes on the study in general: Versus benign nodules, malignant thyroid tumors reportedly had significantly higher TCR beta diversity, in blood and tumor.

TCRdb ran MiXCR on the PCR reads. The sample holds under 45,000 clones, about a sixth seen once. Specimen: tumor tissue. V usage is TRBV6-2 or TRBV6-3 and J usage is TRBJ2-5, with TRBD2 as a possible D gene (5 bases). The receptor was derived from a female donor with papillary thyroid cancer or a benign thyroid nodule (not recorded which). Some clones in this sample may be carry-over from other donors' samples. CDR3 coding DNA: TGTGCCAGCAGTTTCGAAGAGGGCCAAGAGACCCAGTACTTC. Its translation: CASSFEEGQETQYF.